The rows below give T cell receptor beta chains drawn from one sample of a study of blood T cell repertoires in COVID-19. The data were produced by immunoSEQ multiplex PCR, yet TCRdb's version contains in-frame clones alone and is incomplete. This sample has 150,000 to 200,000 clones, with 75% to 90% found just once. The source material was peripheral blood. These receptors all stem from an older man with active or convalescent COVID-19. The CDR3 runs from the conserved cysteine through the conserved F or W. Fields, in order: V gene, J gene, D gene, clone size, CDR3 DNA, CDR3 protein. A D gene is named only where the DNA matches it firmly. Not every row has a clone size; where given, it reads once, few, many or a size class.

TRBV7-2	TRBJ2-3	TRBD2	once	TGTGCCAGCAGCGCCCGACTAGCGGGGCTCACAGATACGCAGTATTTT	CASSARLAGLTDTQYF
TRBV7-2	TRBJ1-5	NA	NA	TGTGCCAGCAGCTTAGGACAGCTCCCCGGGTATCAGCCCCAGCATTTT	CASSLGQLPGYQPQHF
TRBV2	TRBJ1-5	NA	NA	TGTGCCAGCAGGGCGCACATGACATCCCTTGGGCATTTT	CASRAHMTSLGHF
TRBV27	TRBJ2-7	NA	NA	TGTGCCAGCAGTCCGGACATTAACTACGAGCAGTACTTC	CASSPDINYEQYF
TRBV18	TRBJ2-5	TRBD1	NA	TGTGCCAGCTCACTCGGGACAGTGGATCAAGAGACCCAGTACTTC	CASSLGTVDQETQYF
TRBV5-1	TRBJ2-1	NA	NA	TGCGCCAGCAGCCGGGATGGGCTTGGTGAGCAGTTCTTC	CASSRDGLGEQFF
TRBV11-2	TRBJ2-7	NA	NA	TGTGCCAGCAGCTTAGGGCTGGTCCTAGTTTCCTACGAGCAGTACTTC	CASSLGLVLVSYEQYF
TRBV6-5	TRBJ1-1	TRBD1	NA	TGTGCCAGCACCCTACGCAGGGGGTACACTGAAGCTTTCTTT	CASTLRRGYTEAFF
TRBV29-1	TRBJ2-5	TRBD1	NA	TGCAGCGTCTTAGGGACAGATCAAGAGACCCAGTACTTC	CSVLGTDQETQYF
TRBV18	TRBJ1-1	TRBD1	NA	TGTGCCAGCTCACCGAATACAGGGGGCACTGAAGCTTTCTTT	CASSPNTGGTEAFF
TRBV7-7	TRBJ2-5	NA	NA	TGTGCCAGCAGCCCCATCGGCGAGAGGGAGACCCAGTACTTC	CASSPIGERETQYF
TRBV3-1/TRBV3-2	TRBJ2-5	TRBD2	NA	TGTGCCAGCAGCCGAGGACTAGAGGAGACCCAGTACTTC	CASSRGLEETQYF
TRBV28	TRBJ1-5	NA	NA	TGTGCCAGCAGTTTAGGGGGGGCGAATCAGCCCCAGCATTTT	CASSLGGANQPQHF